This T cell receptor (beta chain) was obtained from a study of technical replicates of blood from a few donors. Produced via immunoSEQ multiplex PCR; TCRdb's table is partial and in-frame only. The data show about 79,000 clones, with about 91% seen just once and about 0.38% held by the top ten. The TCR originated in a human donor in good health. Some clones in this sample may be carry-over from other donors' samples. The sample taken for sequencing was T cells isolated from PBMCs.

The CDR3 coding sequence is TGTGCCTTAAAAGAAGGGAGCTCCTACAATGAGCAGTTCTTC. Translation gives CALKEGSSYNEQFF. This chain links TRBV2 with TRBJ2-1, with a weak D call TRBD2 (5 bases). In germline, CDR1 is SNHLY, CDR2 FYNNEI. The CDR3 length is 14 residues. The ends were cut back, 11 bases at V and 0 bases at J, with 14 bases in the middle.